The 9 T cell receptor beta chains below all came from one sample that was sequenced in a study of T cells in Graves' hyperthyroidism and ophthalmopathy. Amplification targeted TCR beta CDR3 regions from RNA transcripts. During a first-round RT-PCR of the TCR CDR3, the HTBI primer set was used. TCRdb reanalysed the multiplex PCR reads using MiXCR and keeps one entry per CDR3 protein. The sample records roughly 520,000 distinct CDR3 sequences, roughly 25% being singletons. Material for sequencing was blood. The receptors stem from a young woman with Graves' ophthalmopathy.

This clonotype was detected only a few times. A much larger clone differs by one base, so this may be a read error. Here the CDR3 reads CASSIEDSANQPQHF. As DNA, the CDR3 is TGTGCCAGTAGTATAGAGGACAGTGCAAATCAGCCCCAGCATTTT. The V call is TRBV19, the J call TRBJ1-5, with TRBD1 as a possible D gene (6 bases). V shed 0 bases and J shed 4 bases, with 10 bases lying between them. CDR3 length: 15 residues. Germline V gene lookup returns CDR1 LNHDA and CDR2 SQIVND (reference sequence).

This clonotype was detected many times. The rearrangement links TRBV12-3 or TRBV12-4 to TRBJ1-5; no definite D call. Trimming cost V 4 bases and J 1 base, with 20 bases left between them. This CDR3 is built from 18 residues. CDR3 sequence reads: CASSSSWAFTASNQPQHF. The CDR3, as DNA: TGTGCCAGCAGTTCCTCCTGGGCCTTTACAGCAAGCAATCAGCCCCAGCATTTT.

This clonotype turned up a few times. The chain carries TRBV11-1 and TRBJ1-5; TRBD1 matches at 8 bases. The length of the CDR3 is 15 residues. Per germline, CDR1 SGHAT and CDR2 FQDESV (reference sequence). J was trimmed by 9 bases and V by 6 bases; bases with no gene match: 13. CDR3 sequence reads: CASSPGGQGKGPQHF. CDR3 in DNA: TGTGCCAGCAGTCCGGGCGGACAGGGAAAAGGGCCCCAGCATTTT.

The chain uses TRBV7-3 and TRBJ2-1; 7 nucleotides agree with TRBD2. CDR3 size: 14 residues. CDR1 is SGHTA, CDR2 FQGTGA, per germline. J was trimmed by 7 bases and V by 5 bases; bases with no gene match: 8. CDR3 amino acids: CASSLGGSGNEQFF. The CDR3 DNA reads as TGTGCCAGCAGCCTCGGGGGGTCGGGTAATGAGCAGTTCTTC. The full variable domain, rest sourced from reference TRBV7-3 and TRBJ2-1, is GAGVSQTPSNKVTEKGKYVELRCDPISGHTALYWYRQSLGQGPEFLIYFQGTGAADDSGLPNDRFFAVRPEGSVSTLKIQRTERGDSAVYLCASSLGGSGNEQFFGPGTRLTVL.

In this sample, this clonotype turned up many times. At one boundary the junction diverges from the germline segment, which might be a read error. The V and J genes are TRBV12-5 and TRBJ1-1; no clear D. CDR1 is LGHNT, CDR2 FRNRAP, per germline. The CDR3 covers 15 residues. CDR3 sequence: CASGLVRLGFPEAFF. The CDR3 nucleotides are TGTGCTAGTGGTTTGGTAAGGCTCGGTTTCCCTGAGGCTTTCTTT.

The chain has TRBV2 and TRBJ2-6; unclear D gene. V gave up 2 bases and J gave up 4 bases, with 6 bases separating them. CDR1 SNHLY and CDR2 FYNNEI come from the germline V gene. There are 14 residues in the CDR3. CDR3 residues: CASSERAGANVLTF. The CDR3 DNA follows: TGTGCCAGCAGTGAAAGGGCCGGGGCCAACGTCCTGACTTTC. The full variable domain, completed using reference TRBV2 and TRBJ2-6, is EPEVTQTPSHQVTQMGQEVILRCVPISNHLYFYWYRQILGQKVEFLVSFYNNEISEKSEIFDDQFSVERPDGSNFTLKIRSTKLEDSAMYFCASSERAGANVLTFGAGSRLTVL.

There are many counts of this clonotype. The chain employs TRBV7-3 and TRBJ2-2, with TRBD1 matching over 10 bases. V gave up 4 bases and J gave up 4 bases; unmatched junction bases: 3. Germline lookup yields CDR1 SGHTA and CDR2 FQGTGA. The CDR3 totals 15 residues. The CDR3 region is CASSWTGGSTGELFF. Written as DNA, the CDR3 is TGTGCCAGCAGCTGGACAGGGGGTAGCACCGGGGAGCTGTTTTTT.

This clonotype was found many times. This could be a read error, since a much larger clone is one nucleotide away. The chain employs TRBV6-2 or TRBV6-3 and TRBJ2-4, with TRBD1 matching 7 bases. This CDR3 region has 14 residues. Germline values: CDR1 MNHEY, CDR2 SVGEGT. The CDR3, as DNA: TGTGCCAGCAGTTACCAAGGGGGCGCGAACATTAAGTACTTC. The encoded protein is CASSYQGGANIKYF.

The chain links TRBV30 to TRBJ1-1; 10 nucleotides match TRBD1. The V segment lost 1 base and the J segment 0 bases; nucleotides outside the gene matches: 5. Germline V lookup: CDR1 GTSNPN, CDR2 SVGIG (reference sequence). This CDR3 has 16 residues. The CDR3 loop reads CAWSGTGGALNTEAFF. The CDR3 nucleotides are TGTGCCTGGAGTGGGACAGGGGGGGCACTGAACACTGAAGCTTTCTTT.